The clone carrying this TCR beta chain was found a few times. Data came from immunoSEQ multiplex PCR; TCRdb stores just in-frame clones and leaves some out. The table lists around 34,000 clones, around three quarters of them singletons, with roughly 3.5% in the top ten. These data are taken from a study of T cells in narcolepsy. V was clipped by 6 bases and J by 8 bases, with 16 bases between them. The CDR3 contains 13 residues. The germline gives CDR1 LNHDA, CDR2 SQIVND (reference sequence). The material sequenced was memory (CD45RA-) CD4+ T cells from blood. This chain connects TRBV19 to TRBJ1-1; tentatively, D is TRBD1 (6 bases). The sequence was obtained from a human donor in good health. CDR3 loop: CASSATGITEAFF. CDR3 in DNA: TGTGCCAGTAGCGCGACAGGAATAACCGAAGCTTTCTTT.